These 22 T cell receptor beta chains came from one sample sequenced in a study of T-cell memory formation after mild COVID-19 (dated by TCRdb to the early 2020s). Library construction relied on 5' RACE. Sequenced on an Illumina NovaSeq 6000. TCRdb redid the processing of the public reads, applying fastp at Q25 and MiXCR, and retained in-frame beta chains. CDR3 protein sequences are deduplicated, and each keeps its most common genes and DNA. The sample table records some 280,000 distinct CDR3 sequences; about 16% of these occur just once. The top ten clonotypes cover less than 30% of the sample. The specimen sequenced was PBMCs or a T cell subset sorted from them (not recorded which). These TCRs come from a man between 18 and 35 years old who had mild COVID-19 (a few samples of this study predate the infection). The sample titles of this study are shuffled in the database, so cell type and time point are left out; the donor was told from shared clones.

J is TRBJ2-2 and V is TRBV3-1; D unclear. The V end lost 1 base, the J end lost 6 bases, and 12 bases lay between the germline ends. Looked up from germline, CDR1 is LGHDT and CDR2 is YNNKEL (reference sequence). This CDR3 is built from 15 residues. This CDR3 reads CASSQVPGSAGELFF. The CDR3 region has the DNA TGTGCCAGCAGCCAAGTCCCCGGAAGCGCCGGGGAGCTGTTTTTT.

The sample holds a few counts of this clonotype. The V and J genes are TRBV7-8 and TRBJ2-1; 12 nucleotides agree with TRBD2. Per germline, CDR1 SGHVS and CDR2 FQNEAQ. The CDR3 totals 18 residues. V gave up 5 bases and J gave up 7 bases; unmatched junction bases: 15. The CDR3 loop is CASSTLPSGGAQLNEQFF. The CDR3 DNA is TGTGCCAGCAGCACACTCCCTAGCGGGGGGGCCCAGTTGAATGAGCAGTTCTTC.

This clonotype was observed a few times. The chain combines TRBV12-3 or TRBV12-4 with TRBJ2-7; D is unclear. The CDR3 extends over 11 amino acids. The germline V and J ends were trimmed by 6 bases and 6 bases, with 9 bases remaining between them. The CDR3 nucleotides are TGTGCCAGCAGAATAGCATTCGAGCAGTACTTC. This gives the protein CASRIAFEQYF.

This clonotype has just a few counts. The rearrangement uses TRBV20-1 and TRBJ2-1, with 7 bases identical to TRBD2. There are 15 residues in the CDR3. V gave up 0 bases and J gave up 7 bases; unmatched junction bases: 9. Germline values: CDR1 DFQATT, CDR2 SNEGSKA (reference sequence). The CDR3, as DNA: TGCAGTGCTAGAGATCCCCCGCCCGGGAGGAATGAGCAGTTCTTC. Translated, it gives CSARDPPPGRNEQFF.

The chain uses TRBV7-2 and TRBJ2-5; no reliable D call. Germline V gene lookup returns CDR1 SGHTA and CDR2 FQGNSA. V lost 4 bases and J 2 bases, leaving 11 bases between the germline ends. This CDR3 has 14 residues. CDR3 amino acids: CASSSSGTQETQYF. The CDR3 DNA follows: TGTGCCAGCAGCTCGTCGGGTACTCAAGAGACCCAGTACTTC. The complete variable domain, with remaining parts taken from reference TRBV7-2 and TRBJ2-5, reads GAGVSQSPSNKVTEKGKDVELRCDPISGHTALYWYRQSLGQGLEFLIYFQGNSAPDKSGLPSDRFSAERTGGSVSTLTIQRTQQEDSAVYLCASSSSGTQETQYFGPGTRLLVL.

This clonotype was found a few times. This chain links TRBV4-3 with TRBJ2-7, with D possibly being TRBD1 or TRBD2 (5 bases each). Germline values: CDR1 LGHNA, CDR2 YSLEER. This CDR3 has 16 amino acids. The V end was cut by 1 base, the J end by 0 bases, with 13 bases between. As DNA, the CDR3 is TGCGCCAGCAGCCAAGCCTCGGGGCAGAGCTCCTACGAGCAGTACTTC. This codes for CASSQASGQSSYEQYF.

The table lists this clonotype with a few counts. The chain couples TRBV12-3 or TRBV12-4 to TRBJ2-7; TRBD1 might be the D (6 bases). The CDR3 contains 12 residues. V was clipped by 9 bases and J by 1 base, with 10 bases between them. The CDR3 reads CASSRGSYEQYV. CDR3 bases: TGTGCCAGTTCCAGGGGATCCTACGAGCAGTACGTC.

The sample holds a few counts of this clonotype. The chain recombines TRBV9 with TRBJ2-1; 10 nucleotides match TRBD2. V dropped 4 bases and J dropped 5; count of bases not matched to a gene: 9. The CDR3 totals 16 residues. The germline V gene encodes CDR1 SGDLS and CDR2 YYNGEE. CDR3 sequence: CASSSGELAGDNEQFF. The CDR3 DNA follows: TGTGCCAGCAGCTCGGGGGAGCTAGCGGGGGACAATGAGCAGTTCTTC.

This clonotype has only a few counts. V usage is TRBV7-2 and J usage is TRBJ1-2; tentative D call: TRBD1 (6 bases). The germline V and J ends were trimmed by 5 bases and 8 bases, with 21 bases remaining between them. The CDR3 extends over 15 amino acids. Germline V lookup: CDR1 SGHTA, CDR2 FQGNSA. CDR3: CASSQGTGAQTGYTF. The CDR3 DNA follows: TGTGCCAGCAGCCAGGGGACTGGAGCCCAGACCGGCTACACCTTC.

This clonotype came up once. V usage is TRBV19 and J usage is TRBJ2-5, with 10 bases matching TRBD1. Germline assignment: CDR1 LNHDA and CDR2 SQIVND (reference sequence). CDR3 size: 15 residues. Trimming at V came to 1 base and at J to 4 bases, leaving 3 bases not matched to a gene. The chain's CDR3 is CASSIGQGAGETQYF. CDR3 coding DNA: TGTGCCAGTAGTATAGGACAGGGGGCGGGAGAGACCCAGTACTTC.

Ten or more counts support this clonotype. The gene calls are TRBV4-2 and TRBJ1-1; D gene ambiguous. The CDR3 sequence is 13 residues long. Trimming removed 1 base at V and 3 bases at J, with 6 bases between. Germline lookup yields CDR1 LGHNA and CDR2 YNFKEQ. The CDR3, as DNA: TGTGCCAGCAGCCAAGTTAGGGACACTGAAGCTTTCTTT. Translation gives CASSQVRDTEAFF.

The rearrangement uses TRBV7-9 and TRBJ2-7, with D perhaps matching TRBD1 (6 bases). Between the trimmed V and J ends, which lost 1 base and 5 bases, there was a span of 9 bases. This CDR3 comprises 13 residues. Germline V gene data show CDR1 as SEHNR and CDR2 as FQNEAQ (reference sequence). CDR3 nucleotides: TGTGCCAGCAGCTTAGTAAACAGGGACGAGCAGTACGTC. This sequence encodes CASSLVNRDEQYV.

This clonotype was detected only a few times. The chain carries TRBV4-1 and TRBJ2-5; the D is unclear. V was pared by 4 bases and J by 6 bases, with 15 bases between. CDR3 length: 14 residues. Per the germline V gene, CDR1 is MGHRA and CDR2 is YSYEKL. This CDR3 is CASSLGPAGQTQYF. The CDR3, as DNA: TGCGCCAGCAGCCTAGGACCAGCCGGGCAGACCCAGTACTTC.

This clonotype occurred once. The chain couples TRBV20-1 to TRBJ2-1; 9 nucleotides agree with TRBD2. Unmatched junction bases numbered 5, after V lost 1 base and J lost 7 bases. CDR1 and CDR2 from the germline V gene are DFQATT and SNEGSKA (reference sequence). The CDR3 is 14 residues long. CDR3 protein: CSARVSGRTNEQFF. CDR3 bases: TGCAGTGCTAGAGTAAGCGGGAGGACGAATGAGCAGTTCTTC.

J is TRBJ1-5 and V is TRBV7-2; 8 nucleotides agree with TRBD1. Germline lookup yields CDR1 SGHTA and CDR2 FQGNSA. V was clipped by 5 bases and J by 6 bases; unmatched bases: 9. This CDR3 contains 15 residues. CDR3 DNA sequence: TGTGCCAGCAGCCAAACAGGGGGGATGGGTCAGCCCCAGCATTTT. This gives the protein CASSQTGGMGQPQHF. The full variable domain, with the rest looked up from reference TRBV7-2 and TRBJ1-5, is GAGVSQSPSNKVTEKGKDVELRCDPISGHTALYWYRQSLGQGLEFLIYFQGNSAPDKSGLPSDRFSAERTGGSVSTLTIQRTQQEDSAVYLCASSQTGGMGQPQHFGDGTRLSIL.

The table lists this clonotype with a few counts. The V call is TRBV11-3, the J call TRBJ1-1; D is possibly TRBD1 (6 bases). CDR1 is SGHNT, CDR2 YENEEA, per germline. The CDR3 is 14 residues long. Trimming left V 5 bases short and J 4 bases short, with 14 bases between. CDR3 sequence reads: CASSPRGGSTEAFF. The CDR3 coding sequence is TGTGCCAGCAGCCCTAGGGGGGGGAGCACTGAAGCTTTCTTT.

The chain joins TRBV19 to TRBJ2-2; TRBD1 agrees at 8 bases. The CDR3 has 14 amino acids. Germline trimming cut 5 bases from V and 5 bases from J; bases unmatched to any gene: 4. The germline V gene has CDR1 LNHDA and CDR2 SQIVND (reference sequence). This CDR3 is CASSWTGITGELFF. DNA of the CDR3: TGTGCCAGTAGTTGGACAGGGATAACCGGGGAGCTGTTTTTT.

V and J are TRBV15 and TRBJ2-1; 7 bases map to TRBD1. CDR3 length: 14 amino acids. Germline values: CDR1 LNHNV, CDR2 YYDKDF (reference sequence). Germline trimming cut 5 bases from V and 5 bases from J; bases unmatched to any gene: 6. This chain's CDR3 is CATSVRDSNNEQFF. In DNA, the CDR3 is TGTGCCACCAGCGTCCGGGACAGCAACAATGAGCAGTTCTTC.

The chain recombines TRBV25-1 with TRBJ1-4; D gene ambiguous. The germline gives CDR1 MGHDK, CDR2 SYGVNS. V was cut by 5 bases and J by 1 base, with 8 bases left in between. The CDR3 sequence is 14 residues long. CDR3 nucleotides: TGTGCCAGCAGTCTCCCGGGAACTAATGAAAAACTGTTTTTT. Amino acid sequence: CASSLPGTNEKLFF.

This chain links TRBV7-2 with TRBJ2-7; the D is unclear. Germline V gene sequence: CDR1 SGHTA, CDR2 FQGNSA. The CDR3 runs to 14 residues. Trimming took off 1 base at V and 1 base at J, with 8 bases between the two ends. CDR3 bases: TGTGCCAGCAGCTTAGAACAGAGATCCTACGAGCAGTACTTC. The encoded protein is CASSLEQRSYEQYF. Combining the CDR3 with reference TRBV7-2 and TRBJ2-7 gives the whole variable domain GAGVSQSPSNKVTEKGKDVELRCDPISGHTALYWYRQSLGQGLEFLIYFQGNSAPDKSGLPSDRFSAERTGGSVSTLTIQRTQQEDSAVYLCASSLEQRSYEQYFGPGTRLTVT.

The V gene is TRBV6-2 or TRBV6-3, the J gene TRBJ1-1, with D unclear. Trimming left V 7 bases short and J 1 base short, with 4 bases between. Looked up from germline, CDR1 is MNHEY and CDR2 is SVGEGT. The CDR3 contains 11 residues. CDR3 sequence reads: CASTQNTEAFF. CDR3 DNA sequence: TGTGCCAGCACCCAGAACACTGAAGCTTTCTTT.

The rearrangement links TRBV20-1 to TRBJ2-7, with a possible D match to TRBD2 (5 bases). In germline, CDR1 is DFQATT, CDR2 SNEGSKA (reference sequence). The V gene lost 6 bases and the J gene lost 4 bases, with 16 bases spanning the gap. The CDR3 spans 13 residues. This CDR3 is CSARRGASYEQYF. For the CDR3, the DNA is TGCAGTGCCAGACGGGGAGCAAGTTACGAGCAGTACTTC.